Each of the 14 T cell receptor beta chains below was sequenced from the same sample in a study of identical twins. TCRdb recomputed calls from the 5' RACE reads with MiXCR, one row per CDR3 protein. The sample shows approximately 150,000 distinct CDR3 sequences, roughly 3.5% of them seen only once. Sequencing was performed on memory T cells sorted from blood. The receptors stem from a man in his late teens or twenties in good health.

In this sample, this clonotype turned up many times. The gene calls are TRBV20-1 and TRBJ2-1; 7 nucleotides agree with TRBD1. The CDR3 extends over 14 amino acids. The junction had 13 bases not matched to a gene; V was cut back by 5 bases and J by 9 bases. The V gene's germline CDR1 is DFQATT and CDR2 SNEGSKA (reference sequence). The CDR3 DNA reads TGCAGTGCTGACCCTACCAGGGGGACCGGTGAGCAGTTCTTC. Translation gives CSADPTRGTGEQFF.

This clonotype was detected many times. V is TRBV24-1 and J is TRBJ2-3; D is perhaps TRBD2 (6 bases). The CDR3 has 15 residues. V lost 9 bases, J lost 4 bases, and 19 bases lay in between. Germline CDR1 reads KGHDR; CDR2 reads SFDVKD. In DNA, the CDR3 is TGTGCCACCTCTCAGTATCAGGGAGGCGCAGATACGCAGTATTTT. The encoded protein is CATSQYQGGADTQYF.

The table lists this clonotype with many counts. This sequence joins TRBV14 and TRBJ2-1, with 8 nucleotides matching TRBD2. Trimming cost V 0 bases and J 12 bases; bases outside gene matches: 7. The CDR3 spans 14 residues. The germline V gene encodes CDR1 SGHDN and CDR2 FVKESK. The CDR3 coding sequence is TGTGCCAGCAGCCAAGATCTCCTGGGACTAGTGCAGTTCTTC. This encodes CASSQDLLGLVQFF.

This clonotype was observed at least ten times. The chain carries TRBV5-1 and TRBJ2-1, with D perhaps TRBD2 (5 bases). The CDR3 is 15 residues long. Deletions cut 0 bases from V and 1 base from J, with 8 bases between. The germline V gene has CDR1 SGHRS and CDR2 YFSETQ. CDR3 in DNA: TGCGCCAGCAGCTTGGTCGGGGAATCCTACAATGAGCAGTTCTTC. Its protein product is CASSLVGESYNEQFF.

A single count supports this clonotype. The chain recombines TRBV6-1 with TRBJ2-1; perhaps TRBD2 as D (6 bases). Trimming left V 10 bases short and J 3 bases short, with 16 bases between. CDR1 is MNHNS and CDR2 is SASEGT in the germline V gene. The CDR3 contains 14 residues. The CDR3: CATRRAGIYNEQFF. CDR3 bases: TGTGCCACCCGAAGAGCGGGTATCTACAATGAGCAGTTCTTC.

In its sample, this clonotype was seen many times. V and J are TRBV4-1 and TRBJ1-2; 12 positions agree with TRBD1. The CDR3 spans 15 residues. Germline trimming cut 7 bases from V and 8 bases from J; bases unmatched to any gene: 11. The germline CDR1 and CDR2 sequences are MGHRA and YSYEKL. The CDR3 here is CASTPGRDRGRGYTF. The CDR3 DNA follows: TGCGCCAGCACCCCCGGTAGGGACAGGGGGCGAGGCTACACCTTC.

The genes are TRBV20-1 and TRBJ2-3; D is uncertain. Germline lookup yields CDR1 DFQATT and CDR2 SNEGSKA (reference sequence). Trimming shortened V by 6 bases and J by 2 bases, and 15 bases separated the two germline ends. The CDR3 extends over 14 amino acids. The DNA of the CDR3 is TGCAGTGCGATGGGGATAGGGAACACAGATACGCAGTATTTT. This gives the protein CSAMGIGNTDTQYF.

This clonotype was counted at least ten times. The V gene is TRBV5-1, the J gene TRBJ2-3; TRBD1 matches 7 bases. Germline values: CDR1 SGHRS, CDR2 YFSETQ. The CDR3 runs to 15 residues. J gave up 0 bases and V 4 bases, and 5 bases lay outside the gene matches. The CDR3 region has the DNA TGCGCCAGCAGCCTACGGGACAGAAGCACAGATACGCAGTATTTT. Translating gives CASSLRDRSTDTQYF.

There are many counts of this clonotype. The chain is built from TRBV7-2 and TRBJ2-1; 8 bases are shared with TRBD2. Germline CDR1 SGHTA, CDR2 FQGNSA. This CDR3 is built from 15 residues. V was clipped by 1 base and J by 8 bases; unmatched bases: 7. CDR3 residues: CASSLEAGGKYEQFF. CDR3 coding DNA: TGTGCCAGCAGCTTAGAGGCGGGAGGAAAGTATGAGCAGTTCTTC.

The table lists this clonotype with many counts. The V and J genes are TRBV5-5 and TRBJ2-2, with a weak D call TRBD2 (6 bases). The V and J ends lost 4 bases and 7 bases respectively, with 14 bases between them. The CDR3 is 14 amino acids. Germline CDR1 reads SGHKS; CDR2 reads YYEKEE (reference sequence). The chain's CDR3 is CASSIPIADGELFF. CDR3 in DNA: TGTGCCAGCAGCATACCAATAGCGGACGGGGAGCTGTTTTTT.

At least ten counts were recorded for this clonotype. The gene calls are TRBV5-1 and TRBJ2-2; possibly TRBD2 for D (5 bases). V lost 0 bases, J lost 6 bases, and 12 bases lay in between. Germline CDR1 reads SGHRS; CDR2 reads YFSETQ. This CDR3 region has 15 residues. CDR3 region: CASSLVLAAPGELFF. In nucleotides, the CDR3 is TGCGCCAGCAGCTTGGTTCTAGCCGCCCCCGGGGAGCTGTTTTTT.

This clonotype has more than one count but fewer than ten. The chain combines TRBV11-2 with TRBJ2-1; D ambiguous. From germline, CDR1 is SGHAT and CDR2 FQNNGV. Trimming took off 1 base at V and 8 bases at J, with 18 bases between the two ends. The CDR3 has 16 amino acids. CDR3 in amino acids: CASSLVVGGGVDEQFF. The CDR3 coding sequence is TGTGCCAGCAGCTTAGTGGTCGGTGGTGGGGTCGATGAGCAGTTCTTC.

This clonotype was seen at least ten times. The chain links TRBV5-5 to TRBJ2-1; TRBD2 agrees at 9 bases. The CDR3 totals 18 residues. The V gene's germline CDR1 is SGHKS and CDR2 YYEKEE (reference sequence). V lost 2 bases to trimming and J lost 0 bases; unmatched junction nucleotides: 9. The CDR3 loop reads CASSFAGGPRSSYNEQFF. The CDR3 nucleotides read TGTGCCAGCAGCTTTGCGGGAGGGCCAAGAAGCTCCTACAATGAGCAGTTCTTC.

This clonotype appeared many times. The chain combines TRBV20-1 with TRBJ2-1; no clear D gene. V lost 3 bases, J lost 0 bases, and 15 bases lay in between. Germline V gene sequence: CDR1 DFQATT, CDR2 SNEGSKA (reference sequence). This CDR3 comprises 16 residues. The CDR3 coding sequence is TGCAGTGCTAGTAAGGGAATTCCCAGCTCCTACAATGAGCAGTTCTTC. It translates to CSASKGIPSSYNEQFF.